The rows below give T cell receptor beta chains drawn from one sample of a study of blood T cell repertoires in COVID-19. Here immunoSEQ multiplex PCR was the method, and the copy in TCRdb shows in-frame clones only, minus some. The sample has 100,000 to 110,000 clones; 90% to 95% are singletons. The sample consisted of peripheral blood. The origin of the receptors is a man aged 45-60 years with active COVID-19. Both conserved end residues are trimmed from each CDR3. The D gene is left open where the match is weak.

d_call: -; v_call: TRBV5-5; cdr3_aa: ASSLAGGASAF
d_call: -; v_call: TRBV3-1/TRBV3-2; cdr3_aa: ASSQLNVFPFNYGYT
d_call: -; v_call: TRBV7-9; cdr3_aa: ASSLGGSTEAF
d_call: -; v_call: TRBV23-1; cdr3_aa: ASSQVSREEGEYGYT
d_call: -; v_call: TRBV10-2; cdr3_aa: ATSLGDYYTEAF
d_call: TRBD2; v_call: TRBV13; cdr3_aa: ASSLEAGGKNIQY
d_call: TRBD2; v_call: TRBV6-6; cdr3_aa: ASSVGARTGTSGSATDTQY
d_call: -; v_call: TRBV24-1; cdr3_aa: ATSEGTGTDTQY
d_call: -; v_call: TRBV10-3; cdr3_aa: AISEGLQGGEKLF
d_call: TRBD1; v_call: TRBV11-2; cdr3_aa: ASSLGQATGELF
d_call: -; v_call: TRBV18; cdr3_aa: ASSPDEGVLAKNIQY
d_call: -; v_call: TRBV12-3/TRBV12-4; cdr3_aa: ASTPRVNTEAF
d_call: TRBD2; v_call: TRBV7-8; cdr3_aa: ASSPPGGGGNEQF
d_call: TRBD2; v_call: TRBV5-1; cdr3_aa: ASSLAGAGGQNEQF
d_call: -; v_call: TRBV16; cdr3_aa: ASSRKQGVGGYT
d_call: TRBD2; v_call: TRBV11-2; cdr3_aa: ASSLGTSGIQETQY
d_call: -; v_call: TRBV27; cdr3_aa: ASSLGQGTYEQY
d_call: -; v_call: TRBV29-1; cdr3_aa: SVDRGSEAF
d_call: -; v_call: TRBV18; cdr3_aa: ASATQPSGNTIY
d_call: TRBD1; v_call: TRBV2; cdr3_aa: ASSEALGTGNTEAF
d_call: -; v_call: TRBV5-4; cdr3_aa: ASSLSVIDGTDTQY
d_call: TRBD1; v_call: TRBV30; cdr3_aa: AWSLRDRGRLGYT
d_call: TRBD1; v_call: TRBV6-6; cdr3_aa: ASSYAEGQGRNTIY
d_call: TRBD1; v_call: TRBV5-5; cdr3_aa: ASSFELTRTGGNQPQH
d_call: TRBD1; v_call: TRBV9; cdr3_aa: ASSVTGANEKLF
d_call: -; v_call: TRBV10-3; cdr3_aa: AISEAGDLRGYT
d_call: -; v_call: TRBV27; cdr3_aa: ATKFPRGEQY
d_call: TRBD2; v_call: TRBV10-2; cdr3_aa: ATHLGLAGVTGELF
d_call: -; v_call: TRBV7-2; cdr3_aa: ASSLGTGSIQY
d_call: -; v_call: TRBV6-5; cdr3_aa: ASRYPGNTGELF
d_call: -; v_call: TRBV9; cdr3_aa: ASSVAAAVTGELF
d_call: -; v_call: TRBV6-5; cdr3_aa: ASSSPSNSPLH
d_call: TRBD1; v_call: TRBV4-1; cdr3_aa: ASSQPPGQGSRSGNTIY
d_call: -; v_call: TRBV9; cdr3_aa: ASSVDRANTGELF
d_call: TRBD1; v_call: TRBV19; cdr3_aa: ASSIGTGTYEQY
d_call: TRBD1; v_call: TRBV10-3; cdr3_aa: AIRGGTGADTQY
d_call: -; v_call: TRBV6-5; cdr3_aa: ASTGGLLNNEQF
d_call: TRBD2; v_call: TRBV5-5; cdr3_aa: ASSLVRLAGGYSGTDTQY
d_call: -; v_call: TRBV6-5; cdr3_aa: ASGPLDTEAF
d_call: -; v_call: TRBV21-1; cdr3_aa: ARGEDGYT
d_call: TRBD1; v_call: TRBV28; cdr3_aa: ASSRGGAGGYT
d_call: TRBD2; v_call: TRBV25-1; cdr3_aa: ASSESGGRDYNEQF
d_call: -; v_call: TRBV19; cdr3_aa: ASGRVGEQF
d_call: TRBD1; v_call: TRBV7-2; cdr3_aa: ASSPGADRGSQMFYGYT
d_call: -; v_call: TRBV4-2; cdr3_aa: ASSQVGQGEEKLF